The sequence of this T cell receptor beta chain was determined in a study of blood T cell repertoires in COVID-19. Study information: Specimens from acute and convalescent COVID-19 originated in the United States, Italy and Spain. PBMCs, B-cell-depleted T cells, or T cells provided the cDNA or gDNA that made up the material.

The ends were cut back, 3 bases at V and 10 bases at J, with 13 bases in the middle. CDR3 length: 13 amino acids. CDR1 is SGHTA, CDR2 FQGNSA, per germline. How the authors handled the data: Nucleated cell number was recorded as an estimate derived from reference gene primer amplification. Using immunoSEQ multiplex PCR, the repertoire was profiled, and TCRdb retains in-frame clones only, with some absent. The D gene and trimming were derived from the DNA, and the V and J assignments and clone size from that table. The sample has some 22,000 clones, around 84% seen once. The chain has TRBV7-2 and TRBJ2-1; maybe TRBD2 (5 bases). The specimen was peripheral blood. This TCR came from a woman of 80 years or more with acute or convalescent COVID-19. The CDR3 bases are TGTGCCAGCAGCTTTGGACCGGAGGAGGAGCAGTTCTTC. This encodes CASSFGPEEEQFF.